The next 15 T cell receptor beta chains were all read from a single sample in a study of tumor and adjacent non-tumor tissue in lung cancer (dated by TCRdb to the late 2010s). Bulk unsorted tissue served as the source for RNA extraction, and RNA quality was assessed using a NanoDrop ND-1000 and an Agilent 2100. For the normal lung samples, distant non-tumor tissue was collected more than 3 cm away from the tumor edge. The library was prepared using multiplex PCR. Sequenced on an Illumina HiSeq 2500. Following protocols modified from ARM-PCR, the researchers constructed TCRbeta libraries through three rounds of nested PCR with primers (Table S4). TCRdb trimmed the raw reads at Q25, called clones with MiXCR and kept productive beta chains. A single entry per CDR3 protein holds the most common genes and DNA from its merged rows. In this sample the table shows 50,000 or so distinct CDR3 sequences, around two thirds of which occur a single time. Roughly 25% of the sample is in the top ten clones.

Sequenced input: distant non-tumor lung tissue. The receptors originated from a woman aged 55-70 years with non-small cell lung cancer.

This rearrangement joins TRBV11-2 to TRBJ2-4; D is possibly TRBD1 (6 bases). Germline V gene sequence: CDR1 SGHAT, CDR2 FQNNGV. The CDR3 has 13 residues. The ends were cut back, 10 bases at V and 5 bases at J, with 15 bases in the middle. CDR3 nucleotides: TGTGCCAACAGTGCAGGGGTGGAAAACATTCAGTACTTC. It is translated as CANSAGVENIQYF.

The gene calls are TRBV4-3 and TRBJ2-1; no firm D call. The CDR3 is made up of 18 amino acids. The germline V gene encodes CDR1 LGHNA and CDR2 YSLEER. Trimming stripped 4 bases from V and 8 bases from J, with 27 bases between. The CDR3 here is CASSLRWLETPFYYEQFF. The CDR3 coding sequence is TGCGCCAGCAGCCTCCGGTGGCTTGAGACACCCTTTTACTATGAGCAGTTCTTC.

This clonotype was seen a single time. The junction does not match germline at one end; this may be a read error. The V call is TRBV11-2, the J call TRBJ1-1; a possible D gene is TRBD1 (5 bases). The CDR3 has 14 amino acids. The germline V gene encodes CDR1 SGHAT and CDR2 FQNNGV. The DNA for the CDR3 is TGTGCCAGCAGATTAAATCAGGGAAACATTGAAGCTTTCTTT. As protein: CASRLNQGNIEAFF.

A remark on this clonotype: It may be a read error: a sequence one base away is much more abundant. The gene calls are TRBV20-1 and TRBJ1-5; no definite D call. V shed 8 bases and J shed 0 bases, with 17 bases lying between them. CDR3 length: 15 amino acids. CDR1 is DFQATT, CDR2 SNEGSKA, per germline (reference sequence). CDR3 sequence (DNA): TGCAGTACACGGAGTTTAGGAAATAGCAATCAGCCCCAGCATTTT. It codes for CSTRSLGNSNQPQHF.

This clonotype has just one count. The junction shows a germline mismatch at one end, possibly a read error. The rearrangement uses TRBV4-3 and TRBJ2-3, with TRBD2 matching 10 bases. The germline V gene has CDR1 LGHNA and CDR2 YSLEER. The CDR3 runs 18 residues. The CDR3 region is CACSQEESAGGPSDAQYF. The CDR3 nucleotides are TGCGCCTGCAGCCAAGAGGAGTCAGCGGGAGGGCCTTCAGATGCGCAGTATTTT.

About this clonotype itself: A much larger clone sits a single nucleotide away, making a read error possible. V and J are TRBV11-1 and TRBJ2-4; 7 bases are shared with TRBD2. With 5 bases clipped from V and 9 bases from J, the junction kept 10 bases outside the gene matches. The CDR3 consists of 14 residues. CDR1 is SGHAT, CDR2 FQDESV, per germline (reference sequence). The CDR3 spells CASSPRDYSSIQYF. The CDR3 DNA sequence: TGTGCCAGCAGCCCTAGGGACTACTCAAGCATTCAGTACTTC.

J is TRBJ2-1 and V is TRBV28; 8 bases are shared with TRBD2. Germline CDR1 is MDHEN and CDR2 is SYDVKM. Germline trimming cut 4 bases from V and 7 bases from J; bases unmatched to any gene: 15. This CDR3 has 17 residues. CDR3 sequence reads: CASSSLDGRDSTNEQFF. The CDR3 DNA follows: TGTGCCAGCAGTTCGTTAGACGGGAGGGACTCGACGAATGAGCAGTTCTTC.

Note on this clonotype: This is likely a read error, given that the CDR3 carries no conserved phenylalanine or tryptophan at its end. The V and J genes are TRBV2 and TRBJ2-2; possible D gene TRBD2, 5 bases. CDR3 length: 11 residues. Germline loops: CDR1 SNHLY, CDR2 FYNNEI. The CDR3 region is CASSAPGELFL. Written as DNA, the CDR3 is TGTGCCAGCAGTGCGCCCGGGGAACTGTTTTTA.

On this clonotype itself: The CDR3 ends on some other residue instead of the conserved phenylalanine or tryptophan, so this is likely a read error. The V gene is TRBV6-5, the J gene TRBJ1-6; TRBD1 might be the D (5 bases). This CDR3 has 16 amino acids. CDR1 and CDR2 from the germline V gene are MNHEY and SVGAGI. For the CDR3, the DNA is TGTGCCAGCAGAGACCCAAACTTCAGGGAGTATTCACTCCTCCACATT. It yields the protein CASRDPNFREYSLLHI.

A remark on this clonotype: At one end the junction does not follow the germline gene, possibly because of a read error. V usage is TRBV5-5 and J usage is TRBJ1-1, with D perhaps matching TRBD1 (5 bases). CDR1 SGHKS and CDR2 YYEKEE come from the germline V gene (reference sequence). This CDR3 has 16 residues. CDR3 in amino acids: CASSVGQARSNIEAFF. CDR3 nucleotide sequence: TGTGCCAGCAGCGTGGGGCAAGCACGATCGAACATTGAAGCTTTCTTT.

The V call is TRBV11-1, the J call TRBJ2-5; weak D call: TRBD1 (6 bases). CDR3 length: 16 residues. Per germline, CDR1 SGHAT and CDR2 FQDESV (reference sequence). The V end lost 6 bases, the J end lost 1 base, and 18 bases lay between the germline ends. The CDR3 region has the DNA TGTGCCAGCAGACGAGACAGGAGCGGCCTCCAAGAGACCCAGTACTTC. This encodes CASRRDRSGLQETQYF.

The CDR3 DNA sequence: TGTGGAATCGGCAGACTTACCGGGGAGCTGTTTTTT. Its protein is CGIGRLTGELFF. The rearrangement uses TRBV5-6 and TRBJ2-2; D is uncertain. CDR1 and CDR2 (germline): SGHDT, YYEEEE. This CDR3 has 12 amino acids.

Turning to this clonotype: The junction shows a germline mismatch at one end, possibly a read error. CDR3 in amino acids: CASRTRSENTEAFF. CDR3 coding DNA: TGTGCTAGCAGGACAAGGTCAGAAAACACTGAAGCTTTCTTT. The chain links TRBV5-6 to TRBJ1-1; TRBD1 is a possible D gene (5 bases). This CDR3 contains 14 residues. The germline CDR1 and CDR2 sequences are SGHDT and YYEEEE.

With respect to this clonotype: No conserved phenylalanine or tryptophan is present at the end of the CDR3, so a read error is the likely explanation. J is TRBJ2-5 and V is TRBV11-2, with D perhaps matching TRBD1 or TRBD2 (5 bases each). This CDR3 region has 15 residues. V lost 6 bases and J 5 bases, leaving 19 bases between the germline ends. Germline values: CDR1 SGHAT, CDR2 FQNNGV. Written as DNA, the CDR3 is TGTGCCAGCAGGACCAGGGCAGCAGGAGGCGAGACCCAGTACTTA. Amino acids: CASRTRAAGGETQYL.

A remark on this clonotype: The junction shows a germline mismatch at one end, possibly a read error. The chain carries TRBV12-3 or TRBV12-4 and TRBJ2-3; D possibly corresponds to TRBD1 (5 bases). This CDR3 comprises 14 residues. The CDR3 DNA reads as TGTGCCAGCAGTTTTAACATCAGGGTAGATACGCAGTGTTTT. This translates into CASSFNIRVDTQCF.